Listed below are T cell receptor beta chains from one sample, sequenced in a study of TIL therapy for anti-PD-1-resistant metastatic lung cancer. Sequencing was performed with immunoSEQ multiplex PCR; in TCRdb, only in-frame clones are kept and a portion is missing. This sample yields roughly 60,000 clones, of which around 79% are seen a single time; 1.5% to 2% belongs to the top ten. The sequencing here drew on blood, taken at baseline. These receptors all stem from a person aged 25 to 80 with non-small cell lung cancer. CDR3s include the opening cysteine and the closing phenylalanine or tryptophan. The D gene is left open where the match is weak. Some rows mark clone size as missing; the rest say once, few, many or name a class of expanded clone.

D gene: TRBD1; clone size: -; V gene: TRBV2; J gene: TRBJ1-5; CDR3 protein: CASSGDSRMSNQPQHF; CDR3 DNA: TGTGCCAGCAGTGGGGACAGTCGAATGAGCAATCAGCCCCAGCATTTT
D gene: -; clone size: -; V gene: TRBV7-3; J gene: TRBJ2-7; CDR3 protein: CASSAQGGRNSYEQYF; CDR3 DNA: TGTGCCAGCAGCGCGCAGGGGGGCAGGAACTCCTACGAGCAGTACTTC
D gene: -; clone size: -; V gene: TRBV11-2; J gene: TRBJ2-7; CDR3 protein: CASSLDAYEQYF; CDR3 DNA: TGTGCCAGCAGCTTAGATGCCTACGAGCAGTACTTC
D gene: -; clone size: -; V gene: TRBV2; J gene: TRBJ1-2; CDR3 protein: CASSVGSTNYGYTF; CDR3 DNA: TGTGCCAGCAGTGTGGGCAGTACTAACTATGGCTACACCTTC
D gene: TRBD1; clone size: -; V gene: TRBV20-1; J gene: TRBJ1-2; CDR3 protein: CSNTGDVGYTF; CDR3 DNA: TGCAGTAATACAGGGGACGTTGGCTACACCTTC
D gene: -; clone size: once; V gene: TRBV5-6; J gene: TRBJ2-1; CDR3 protein: CASWGLDEQFF; CDR3 DNA: TGTGCCAGTTGGGGGTTAGATGAGCAGTTCTTC
D gene: -; clone size: -; V gene: TRBV4-2; J gene: TRBJ2-2; CDR3 protein: CASSQDSRLRTGELFF; CDR3 DNA: TGTGCCAGCAGCCAAGATTCTAGGTTACGCACCGGGGAGCTGTTTTTT
D gene: TRBD1; clone size: -; V gene: TRBV5-1; J gene: TRBJ2-5; CDR3 protein: CASSSGTGTQETQYF; CDR3 DNA: TGCGCCAGCAGCTCCGGGACAGGGACGCAAGAGACCCAGTACTTC
D gene: -; clone size: -; V gene: TRBV7-2; J gene: TRBJ1-4; CDR3 protein: CASSLDGTTNEKLFF; CDR3 DNA: TGTGCCAGCAGCTTGGACGGAACAACTAATGAAAAACTGTTTTTT
D gene: TRBD1; clone size: -; V gene: TRBV7-2; J gene: TRBJ2-7; CDR3 protein: CASSLGGQGLPYEQYF; CDR3 DNA: TGTGCCAGCAGCTTAGGGGGACAGGGTCTCCCCTACGAGCAGTACTTC
D gene: -; clone size: -; V gene: TRBV11-2; J gene: TRBJ1-1; CDR3 protein: CASSLDLGSTEAFF; CDR3 DNA: TGTGCCAGCAGCTTAGATCTGGGGAGCACTGAAGCTTTCTTT
D gene: -; clone size: -; V gene: TRBV6-5; J gene: TRBJ1-1; CDR3 protein: CASSYTTGSEAFF; CDR3 DNA: TGTGCCAGCAGTTACACAACAGGGTCTGAAGCTTTCTTT
D gene: TRBD1; clone size: -; V gene: TRBV4-2; J gene: TRBJ1-4; CDR3 protein: CASSQAGTGGDEKLFF; CDR3 DNA: TGTGCCAGCAGCCAGGCCGGGACAGGGGGCGATGAAAAACTGTTTTTT
D gene: TRBD1; clone size: -; V gene: TRBV10-1; J gene: TRBJ1-1; CDR3 protein: CASSELPIVTGANTEAFF; CDR3 DNA: TGCGCCAGCAGTGAACTCCCTATCGTGACAGGGGCGAACACTGAAGCTTTCTTT
D gene: -; clone size: -; V gene: TRBV2; J gene: TRBJ1-4; CDR3 protein: CASRTSSRGEKLFF; CDR3 DNA: TGTGCCAGCAGGACTTCCTCAAGGGGCGAAAAACTGTTTTTT
D gene: -; clone size: -; V gene: TRBV28; J gene: TRBJ2-5; CDR3 protein: CASSTPGRPRWGTQYF; CDR3 DNA: TGTGCCAGCAGTACCCCGGGACGACCTCGATGGGGGACCCAGTACTTC
D gene: -; clone size: few; V gene: TRBV30; J gene: TRBJ2-7; CDR3 protein: CAWGSWQGRNEQYF; CDR3 DNA: TGTGCCTGGGGCTCTTGGCAGGGCCGCAACGAGCAGTACTTC
D gene: -; clone size: -; V gene: TRBV15; J gene: TRBJ2-6; CDR3 protein: CATEVSSGANVLTF; CDR3 DNA: TGTGCCACCGAGGTTAGCTCTGGGGCCAACGTCCTGACTTTC
D gene: -; clone size: -; V gene: TRBV28; J gene: TRBJ2-5; CDR3 protein: CASSESQETQYF; CDR3 DNA: TGTGCCAGCAGTGAATCACAAGAGACCCAGTACTTC
D gene: -; clone size: -; V gene: TRBV7-6; J gene: TRBJ1-2; CDR3 protein: CASSQNRDIGYTF; CDR3 DNA: TGTGCCAGCAGCCAAAACCGGGACATCGGCTACACCTTC
D gene: -; clone size: -; V gene: TRBV27; J gene: TRBJ2-2; CDR3 protein: CASSYTGTGELFF; CDR3 DNA: TGTGCCAGCAGTTATACTGGTACCGGGGAGCTGTTTTTT
D gene: -; clone size: -; V gene: TRBV28; J gene: TRBJ2-5; CDR3 protein: CATTQETQYF; CDR3 DNA: TGTGCCACCACACAAGAGACCCAGTACTTC
D gene: TRBD2; clone size: -; V gene: TRBV28; J gene: TRBJ2-7; CDR3 protein: CATTLGLAGRTSYEQYF; CDR3 DNA: TGTGCCACCACTCTAGGGCTAGCGGGGAGGACCTCCTACGAGCAGTACTTC
D gene: TRBD2; clone size: few; V gene: TRBV5-6; J gene: TRBJ2-1; CDR3 protein: CASSSVAGRRYEQFF; CDR3 DNA: TGTGCCAGCAGCTCAGTAGCGGGACGGCGGTATGAGCAGTTCTTC
D gene: -; clone size: -; V gene: TRBV7-2; J gene: TRBJ1-4; CDR3 protein: CASSHNADGREKLFF; CDR3 DNA: TGTGCCAGCAGCCATAACGCCGACGGCCGTGAAAAACTGTTTTTT
D gene: -; clone size: -; V gene: TRBV6-6; J gene: TRBJ1-1; CDR3 protein: CASTGRVPVTEAFF; CDR3 DNA: TGTGCCAGCACCGGACGTGTCCCGGTCACTGAAGCTTTCTTT
D gene: -; clone size: -; V gene: TRBV7-3; J gene: TRBJ1-1; CDR3 protein: CASSSGTFNTEAFF; CDR3 DNA: TGTGCCAGCAGCTCTGGGACGTTTAACACTGAAGCTTTCTTT
D gene: TRBD1; clone size: -; V gene: TRBV27; J gene: TRBJ1-1; CDR3 protein: CASSSDRVVVTEAFF; CDR3 DNA: TGTGCCAGCAGTTCCGACAGGGTGGTGGTCACTGAAGCTTTCTTT
D gene: TRBD1; clone size: -; V gene: TRBV30; J gene: TRBJ1-6; CDR3 protein: CAWGGQGVTLHF; CDR3 DNA: TGTGCCTGGGGGGGACAGGGGGTCACCCTCCACTTT
D gene: -; clone size: -; V gene: TRBV27; J gene: TRBJ1-5; CDR3 protein: CASSLLQNQPQHF; CDR3 DNA: TGTGCCAGCAGTTTGTTACAGAATCAGCCCCAGCATTTT
D gene: -; clone size: once; V gene: TRBV7-3; J gene: TRBJ2-6; CDR3 protein: CASSPLGGDGANVLTF; CDR3 DNA: TGTGCCAGCAGCCCGCTAGGGGGTGACGGGGCCAACGTCCTGACTTTC
D gene: TRBD1; clone size: -; V gene: TRBV6-5; J gene: TRBJ1-1; CDR3 protein: CASSSDRGAEAFF; CDR3 DNA: TGTGCCAGCAGTTCGGACAGGGGCGCTGAAGCTTTCTTT
D gene: -; clone size: few; V gene: TRBV18; J gene: TRBJ1-4; CDR3 protein: CASSPPIIPRGEPGHRNEKLFF; CDR3 DNA: TGTGCCAGCTCACCACCGATCATCCCGAGAGGGGAACCGGGACACCGTAATGAAAAACTGTTTTTT
D gene: -; clone size: -; V gene: TRBV7-2; J gene: TRBJ2-1; CDR3 protein: CASSRTGEGQFF; CDR3 DNA: TGTGCCAGCAGTCGGACGGGAGAGGGGCAGTTCTTC
D gene: TRBD1; clone size: -; V gene: TRBV5-1; J gene: TRBJ1-1; CDR3 protein: CASSLQGANTEAFF; CDR3 DNA: TGCGCCAGCAGCTTACAGGGGGCGAACACTGAAGCTTTCTTT
D gene: -; clone size: -; V gene: TRBV12-2; J gene: TRBJ2-3; CDR3 protein: CASRLVRQAGVSADTQYF; CDR3 DNA: TGTGCAAGTCGCTTAGTGAGGCAGGCGGGAGTGAGTGCAGATACGCAGTATTTT
D gene: TRBD2; clone size: -; V gene: TRBV7-2; J gene: TRBJ2-3; CDR3 protein: CASSLALAGTDTQYF; CDR3 DNA: TGTGCCAGCAGCTTAGCTCTAGCGGGCACAGATACGCAGTATTTT
D gene: -; clone size: -; V gene: TRBV20-1; J gene: TRBJ2-5; CDR3 protein: CSRTHSETQYF; CDR3 DNA: TGCAGCCGTACCCATTCAGAGACCCAGTACTTC
D gene: TRBD1; clone size: -; V gene: TRBV7-2; J gene: TRBJ1-4; CDR3 protein: CASSSLRQGTEKLFF; CDR3 DNA: TGTGCCAGCAGCTCCCTACGACAGGGTACGGAAAAACTGTTTTTT
D gene: TRBD1; clone size: -; V gene: TRBV28; J gene: TRBJ1-1; CDR3 protein: CASSVRQGLNTEAFF; CDR3 DNA: TGTGCCAGCAGTGTCCGACAGGGGCTGAACACTGAAGCTTTCTTT
D gene: -; clone size: -; V gene: TRBV4-1; J gene: TRBJ2-2; CDR3 protein: CASSQDRVPGELFF; CDR3 DNA: TGCGCCAGCAGCCAAGACCGGGTCCCCGGGGAGCTGTTTTTT
D gene: -; clone size: -; V gene: TRBV18; J gene: TRBJ1-4; CDR3 protein: CASSPMDSLNEKLFF; CDR3 DNA: TGTGCCAGCTCACCGATGGACAGCCTTAATGAAAAACTGTTTTTT
D gene: -; clone size: once; V gene: TRBV5-6; J gene: TRBJ1-4; CDR3 protein: CASRGQSFEKLFF; CDR3 DNA: TGTGCCAGCAGAGGACAGTCCTTCGAAAAACTGTTTTTT
D gene: TRBD1; clone size: -; V gene: TRBV7-2; J gene: TRBJ1-4; CDR3 protein: CASSLTGGDEKLFF; CDR3 DNA: TGTGCCAGCAGCTTAACAGGGGGGGATGAAAAACTGTTTTTT
D gene: -; clone size: -; V gene: TRBV11-2; J gene: TRBJ2-6; CDR3 protein: CASSSLRDNYPPGANVLTF; CDR3 DNA: TGTGCCAGCAGCTCGCTTCGGGACAACTACCCACCTGGGGCCAACGTCCTGACTTTC